A selection of T cell receptor beta chains follows, all from one sample in a study of blood T cell repertoires in COVID-19. The method was immunoSEQ multiplex PCR; TCRdb's version includes in-frame clones alone and lacks a portion of them. The sample has some 16,000 clones, 80% to 90% seen once. Specimen: peripheral blood. These TCRs come from a man of 80 years or more with acute or convalescent COVID-19. CDR3s include the opening cysteine and the closing phenylalanine or tryptophan. D genes are given only for firm matches. Size tells how often a clone was seen (once, few, many) or the class of an expanded clone, and some rows leave it out.

TRBJ1-1 | . | . | TRBV30 | 13 | TGTGCCTGGAGCTTACAGGGACCCCCTGAAGCTTTCTTT | CAWSLQGPPEAFF
TRBJ1-1 | . | few | TRBV18 | 16 | TGTGCCAGCTCATTACGCGCACGGGGGGCGAACACTGAAGCTTTCTTT | CASSLRARGANTEAFF
TRBJ1-4 | TRBD1 | . | TRBV15 | 17 | TGTGCCACCAGCAGGGGTTTCCCGGGACAGCAAAATGAAAAACTGTTTTTT | CATSRGFPGQQNEKLFF
TRBJ2-1 | . | few | TRBV21-1 | 13 | TGTGCCAGCAGCTCTGTCCGGGTAAATGAGCAGTTCTTC | CASSSVRVNEQFF
TRBJ2-7 | . | . | TRBV5-5 | 15 | TGTGCCAGCAGTTCTACTGGGGGGGGACACTACGAGCAGTACTTC | CASSSTGGGHYEQYF
TRBJ1-2 | . | . | TRBV20-1 | 11 | TGCAGTGGGGGCAGCGTCTATGGCTACACCTTC | CSGGSVYGYTF
TRBJ2-1 | TRBD1 | once | TRBV28 | 14 | TGTGCCAGCAGCCAGGGGGTGGTTTTACAAGGGCAGTTCTTC | CASSQGVVLQGQFF
TRBJ1-3 | . | . | TRBV7-9 | 17 | TGTGCCAGCAGCTTAGGTATTAAGAGTTACTCTGGAAACACCATATATTTT | CASSLGIKSYSGNTIYF
TRBJ1-2 | TRBD1 | . | TRBV6-1 | 15 | TGTGCCAGCAGTGACCGGGACAGCTCCTCCTATGGCTACACCTTC | CASSDRDSSSYGYTF
TRBJ1-2 | . | . | TRBV10-3 | 14 | TGTGCCACTGTCAATGGGGCACAAAACTATGGCTACACCTTC | CATVNGAQNYGYTF
TRBJ1-2 | . | . | TRBV5-6 | 15 | TGTGCCAGCAGCTTGGGGCAGGCCCTCCACTATGGCTACACCTTC | CASSLGQALHYGYTF
TRBJ2-7 | . | . | TRBV28 | 11 | TGTGCCAGCAGTTTGAGGTACGAGCAGTACTTC | CASSLRYEQYF
TRBJ1-5 | TRBD1 | . | TRBV19 | 15 | TGTGCCAGTAGTATAAGGACAGGGGGCAATCAGCCCCAGCATTTT | CASSIRTGGNQPQHF
TRBJ2-1 | . | . | TRBV27 | 12 | TGTGCCAGCAGTACAGGGATAGGGGAGCAGTTCTTC | CASSTGIGEQFF
TRBJ1-4 | TRBD1 | . | TRBV5-5 | 18 | TGTGCCAGCAGCTACGGGACAGGGTGGGTCGCAACTAATGAAAAACTGTTTTTT | CASSYGTGWVATNEKLFF
TRBJ2-5 | TRBD1 | . | TRBV5-1 | 15 | TGCGCCAGCAGCCTCACCGGGACAGGGACGGAGACCCAGTACTTC | CASSLTGTGTETQYF
TRBJ1-1 | TRBD1 | . | TRBV24-1 | 13 | TGTGCCACCAGCCCCGGGACAGGGGGAAGAGCTTTCTTT | CATSPGTGGRAFF
TRBJ1-1 | TRBD1 | once | TRBV25-1 | 12 | TGTGCCAGCAGTGATCCGGGACAGACAGCTTTCTTT | CASSDPGQTAFF
TRBJ1-1 | . | . | TRBV5-1 | 15 | TGCGCCAGCAGCTTGGATGGGAGTTCGAACACTGAAGCTTTCTTT | CASSLDGSSNTEAFF
TRBJ2-5 | TRBD2 | once | TRBV11-2 | 14 | TGTGCCAGCAGCCCACCAGGACTAGGAGAGACCCAGTACTTC | CASSPPGLGETQYF